This record looks at one TCR beta chain sequence and its context. Its antigen remains unidentified. This same CDR3 is encoded by further DNA sequences in the sample. This sample was included in a study of beta chain features in type 1 diabetes. Notes on the study in general: Shortening of TCRB CDR3s, moderate but significant, appeared in all four CD4+ subsets of Type 1 diabetes patients. Junctions at VDJ sites from type 1 diabetes patients had fewer insertions and more deletions.

cDNA synthesis used the whole RNA isolate, giving expressed TCRB sequences. Sequencing was performed with immunoSEQ multiplex PCR; in TCRdb, only in-frame clones are kept and a portion is missing. The sample records about 160,000 clones, 7% to 9.5% being singletons. V was pared by 2 bases and J by 2 bases, with 5 bases between. The V gene's germline CDR1 is MDHEN and CDR2 SYDVKM. The CDR3 has 13 residues. Source material: central memory CD4+ T cells from blood. The sequence was collected from a woman under 40 with type 1 diabetes. This chain links TRBV28 with TRBJ2-3, with D hard to call. The CDR3 coding sequence is TGTGCCAGCAGTTTAGACACCACAGATACGCAGTATTTT. The encoded protein is CASSLDTTDTQYF. Based on the CDR3 plus reference TRBV28 and TRBJ2-3, the full variable domain is DVKVTQSSRYLVKRTGEKVFLECVQDMDHENMFWYRQDPGLGLRLIYFSYDVKMKEKGDIPEGYSVSREKKERFSLILESASTNQTSMYLCASSLDTTDTQYFGPGTRLTVL.